This T cell receptor (beta chain) was recovered during a study of cytomegalovirus exposure and HLA in healthy donors. The overall study: Of over 300 genotyped donors, 81% clustered with self-reported Caucasian donors. Study-wide findings and caveats: For cytomegalovirus status, the classifier reportedly gave diagnoses with high specificity and sensitivity. Most observed TCR sequences were rare, whereas some public TCRs were detected in many donors.

The PCR ran on 60 Vbeta and 13 Jbeta primers. The table came from immunoSEQ multiplex PCR; TCRdb's copy has only in-frame clones and leaves some out. The sample records 100,000 to 150,000 clones, about four fifths being singletons. Trimming cost V 3 bases and J 5 bases; bases outside gene matches: 9. Germline V CDR1 and CDR2: SGDLS, YYNGEE. This CDR3 contains 15 residues. Turning to this clone: Its antigen is not known.

The chain recombines TRBV9 with TRBJ2-5; 8 bases line up with TRBD2. The sample taken for sequencing was PBMCs. This TCR derives from a human donor in good health. The CDR3, as DNA: TGTGCCAGCAGCGCTCGGGGGGGGCCGGGGGAGACCCAGTACTTC. Translating it yields CASSARGGPGETQYF.